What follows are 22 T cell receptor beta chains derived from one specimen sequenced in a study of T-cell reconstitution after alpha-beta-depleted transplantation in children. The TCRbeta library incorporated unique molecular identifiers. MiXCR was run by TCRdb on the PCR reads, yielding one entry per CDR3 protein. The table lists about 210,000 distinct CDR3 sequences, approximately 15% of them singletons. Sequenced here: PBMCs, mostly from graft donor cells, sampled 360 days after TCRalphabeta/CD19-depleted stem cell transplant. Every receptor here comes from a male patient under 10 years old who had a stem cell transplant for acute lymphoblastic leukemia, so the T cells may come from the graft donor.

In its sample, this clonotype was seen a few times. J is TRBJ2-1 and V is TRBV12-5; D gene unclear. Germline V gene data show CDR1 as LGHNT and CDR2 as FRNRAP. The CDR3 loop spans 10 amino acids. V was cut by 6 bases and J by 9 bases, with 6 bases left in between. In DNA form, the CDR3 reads TGTGCTAGTGGACCGGGTGAGCAGTTCTTC. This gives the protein CASGPGEQFF. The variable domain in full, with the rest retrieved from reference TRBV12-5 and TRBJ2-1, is DARVTQTPRHKVTEMGQEVTMRCQPILGHNTVFWYRQTMMQGLELLAYFRNRAPLDDSGMPKDRFSAEMPDATLATLKIQPSEPRDSAVYFCASGPGEQFFGPGTRLTVL.

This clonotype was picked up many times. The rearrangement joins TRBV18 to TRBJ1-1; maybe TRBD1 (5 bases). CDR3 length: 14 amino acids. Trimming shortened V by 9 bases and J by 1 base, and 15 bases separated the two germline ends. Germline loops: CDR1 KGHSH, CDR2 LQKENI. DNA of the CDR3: TGTGCCAGTCCAAAAACGCAGGGGAACACTGAAGCTTTCTTT. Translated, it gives CASPKTQGNTEAFF.

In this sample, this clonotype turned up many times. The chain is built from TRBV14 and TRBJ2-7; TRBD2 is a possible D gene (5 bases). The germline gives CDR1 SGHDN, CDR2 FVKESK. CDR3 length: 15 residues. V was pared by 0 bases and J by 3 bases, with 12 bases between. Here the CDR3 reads CASSQDYGNFYEQYF. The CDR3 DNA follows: TGTGCCAGCAGCCAAGATTACGGGAACTTCTACGAGCAGTACTTC. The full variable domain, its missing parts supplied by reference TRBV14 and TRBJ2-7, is EAGVTQFPSHSVIEKGQTVTLRCDPISGHDNLYWYRRVMGKEIKFLLHFVKESKQDESGMPNNRFLAERTGGTYSTLKVQPAELEDSGVYFCASSQDYGNFYEQYFGPGTRLTVT.

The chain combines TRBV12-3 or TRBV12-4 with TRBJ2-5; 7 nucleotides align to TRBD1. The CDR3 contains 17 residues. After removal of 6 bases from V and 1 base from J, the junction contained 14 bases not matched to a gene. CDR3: CASRRGLSDPSQETQYF. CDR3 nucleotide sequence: TGTGCCAGCAGAAGGGGGCTAAGTGACCCTTCCCAAGAGACCCAGTACTTC.

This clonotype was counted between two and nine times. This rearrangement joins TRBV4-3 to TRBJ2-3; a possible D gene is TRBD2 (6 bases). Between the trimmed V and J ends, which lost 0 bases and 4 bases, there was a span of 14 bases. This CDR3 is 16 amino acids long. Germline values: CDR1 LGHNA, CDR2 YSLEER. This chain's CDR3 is CASSQDGLGEADTQYF. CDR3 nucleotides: TGCGCCAGCAGCCAAGATGGGCTCGGGGAGGCAGATACGCAGTATTTT.

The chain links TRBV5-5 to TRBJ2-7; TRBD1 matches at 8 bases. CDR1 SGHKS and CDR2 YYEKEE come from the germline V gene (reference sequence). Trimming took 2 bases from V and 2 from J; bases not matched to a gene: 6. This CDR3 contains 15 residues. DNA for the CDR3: TGTGCCAGCAGCTTCAACAGGGGGTATCCCTACGAGCAGTACTTC. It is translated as CASSFNRGYPYEQYF.

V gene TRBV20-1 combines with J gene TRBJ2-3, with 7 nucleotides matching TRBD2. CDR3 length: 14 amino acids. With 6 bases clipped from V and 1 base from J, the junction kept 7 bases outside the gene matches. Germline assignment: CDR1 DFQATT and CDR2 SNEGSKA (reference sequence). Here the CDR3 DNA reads TGCAGTGCCCCGAAGGCGGGGGGCACAGATACGCAGTATTTT. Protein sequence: CSAPKAGGTDTQYF.

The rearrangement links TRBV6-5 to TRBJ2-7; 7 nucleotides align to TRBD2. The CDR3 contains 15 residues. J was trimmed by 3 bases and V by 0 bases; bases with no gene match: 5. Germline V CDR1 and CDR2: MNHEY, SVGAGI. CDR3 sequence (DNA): TGTGCCAGCAGTTACTCTGGGCTAGCGGTCTACGAGCAGTACTTC. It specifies CASSYSGLAVYEQYF.

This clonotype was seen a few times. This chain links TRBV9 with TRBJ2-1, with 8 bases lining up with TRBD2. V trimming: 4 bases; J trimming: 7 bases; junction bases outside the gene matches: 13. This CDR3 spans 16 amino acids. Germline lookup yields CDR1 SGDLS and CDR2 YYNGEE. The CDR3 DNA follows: TGTGCCAGCAGCATCGTCCCGGGACTAGTCCTAAATGAGCAGTTCTTC. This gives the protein CASSIVPGLVLNEQFF.

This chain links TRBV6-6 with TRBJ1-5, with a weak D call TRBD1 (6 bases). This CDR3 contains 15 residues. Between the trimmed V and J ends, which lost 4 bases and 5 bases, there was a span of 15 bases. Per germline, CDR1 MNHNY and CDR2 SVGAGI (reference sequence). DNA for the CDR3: TGTGCCAGCAGTTCAGGACAGTTCTTTCATCAGCCCCAGCATTTT. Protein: CASSSGQFFHQPQHF.

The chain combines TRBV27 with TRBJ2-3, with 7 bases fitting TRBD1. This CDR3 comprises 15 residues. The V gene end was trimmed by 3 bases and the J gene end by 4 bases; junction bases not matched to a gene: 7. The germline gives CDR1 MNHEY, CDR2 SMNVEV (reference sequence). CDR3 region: CASSFELGGSDTQYF. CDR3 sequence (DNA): TGTGCCAGCAGTTTTGAACTAGGGGGCTCAGATACGCAGTATTTT.

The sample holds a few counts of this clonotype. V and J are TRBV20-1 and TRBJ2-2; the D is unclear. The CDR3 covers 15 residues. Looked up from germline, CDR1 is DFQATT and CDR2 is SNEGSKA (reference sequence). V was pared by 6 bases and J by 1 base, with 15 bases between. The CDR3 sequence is CSATPAERNTGELFF. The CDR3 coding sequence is TGCAGTGCCACGCCCGCGGAGCGGAACACCGGGGAGCTGTTTTTT.

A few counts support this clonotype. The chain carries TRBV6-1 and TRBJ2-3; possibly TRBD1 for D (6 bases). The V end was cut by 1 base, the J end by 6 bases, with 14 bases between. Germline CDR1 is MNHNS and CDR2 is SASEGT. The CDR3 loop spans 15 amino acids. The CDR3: CASSEDRVVGDTQYF. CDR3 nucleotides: TGTGCCAGCAGTGAAGACAGGGTCGTTGGGGATACGCAGTATTTT.

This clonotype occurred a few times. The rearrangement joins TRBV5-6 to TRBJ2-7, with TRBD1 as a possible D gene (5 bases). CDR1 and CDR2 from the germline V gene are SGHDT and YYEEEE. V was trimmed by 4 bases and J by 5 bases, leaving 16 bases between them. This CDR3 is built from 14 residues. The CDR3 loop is CASSRVGQGHEQYF. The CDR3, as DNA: TGTGCCAGCAGCAGAGTGGGGCAGGGCCACGAGCAGTACTTC.

CDR3 coding DNA: TGTGCCATCAGTGCACAGGGGGCTAACTATGGCTACACCTTC. Its protein is CAISAQGANYGYTF. This chain uses TRBV10-3 with TRBJ1-2; 8 bases align to TRBD1. Germline CDR1 is ENHRY and CDR2 is SYGVKD. The CDR3 covers 14 residues. V lost 4 bases and J lost 0; bases outside the gene matches: 1.

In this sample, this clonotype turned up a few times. CDR3 bases: TGCAGTGCTAGGCCCCTAGCGGGGGGGTTTGATACGCAGTATTTT. It translates to CSARPLAGGFDTQYF. This rearrangement joins TRBV20-1 to TRBJ2-3; 12 bases align to TRBD2. V trimming: 3 bases; J trimming: 6 bases; junction bases outside the gene matches: 7. The CDR3 is 15 amino acids. Germline assignment: CDR1 DFQATT and CDR2 SNEGSKA (reference sequence).

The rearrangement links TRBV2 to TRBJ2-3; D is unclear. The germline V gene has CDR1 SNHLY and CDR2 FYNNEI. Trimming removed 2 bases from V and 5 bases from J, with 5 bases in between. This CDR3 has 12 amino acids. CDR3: CASSETGDTQYF. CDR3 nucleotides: TGTGCCAGCAGTGAAACCGGAGATACGCAGTATTTT. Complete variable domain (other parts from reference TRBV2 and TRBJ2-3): EPEVTQTPSHQVTQMGQEVILRCVPISNHLYFYWYRQILGQKVEFLVSFYNNEISEKSEIFDDQFSVERPDGSNFTLKIRSTKLEDSAMYFCASSETGDTQYFGPGTRLTVL.

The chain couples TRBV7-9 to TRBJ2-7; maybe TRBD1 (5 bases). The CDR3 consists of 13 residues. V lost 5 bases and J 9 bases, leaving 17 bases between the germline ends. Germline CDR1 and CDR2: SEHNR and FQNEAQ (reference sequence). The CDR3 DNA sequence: TGTGCCAGCAGCCTGTTCGACAGAGGCGGGCAGTACTTC. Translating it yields CASSLFDRGGQYF.

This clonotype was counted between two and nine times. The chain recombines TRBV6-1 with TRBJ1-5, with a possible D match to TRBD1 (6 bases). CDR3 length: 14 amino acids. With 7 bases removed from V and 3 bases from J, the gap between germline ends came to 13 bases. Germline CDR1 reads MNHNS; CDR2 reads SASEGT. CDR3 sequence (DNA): TGTGCCAGCACTCCGGGACACTCCAATCAGCCCCAGCATTTT. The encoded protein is CASTPGHSNQPQHF.

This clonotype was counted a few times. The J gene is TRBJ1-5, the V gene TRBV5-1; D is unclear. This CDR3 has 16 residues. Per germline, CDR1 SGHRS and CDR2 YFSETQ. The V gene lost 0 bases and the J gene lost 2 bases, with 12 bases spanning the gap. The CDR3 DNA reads TGCGCCAGCAGCTTGGCCCCCGGGGATGGCAATCAGCCCCAGCATTTT. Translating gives CASSLAPGDGNQPQHF.

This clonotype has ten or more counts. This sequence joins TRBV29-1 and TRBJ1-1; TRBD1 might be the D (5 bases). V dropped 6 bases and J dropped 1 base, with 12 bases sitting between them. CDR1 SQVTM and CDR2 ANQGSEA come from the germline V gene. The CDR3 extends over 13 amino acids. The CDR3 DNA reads TGCAGCGTGGGAAGTACAGGGAACACTGAAGCTTTCTTT. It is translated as CSVGSTGNTEAFF.

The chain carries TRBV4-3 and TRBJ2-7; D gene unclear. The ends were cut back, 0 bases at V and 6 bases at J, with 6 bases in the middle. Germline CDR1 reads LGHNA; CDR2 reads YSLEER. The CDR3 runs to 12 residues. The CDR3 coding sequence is TGCGCCAGCAGCCAAGATCCCTGCGAGCAGTACTTC. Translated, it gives CASSQDPCEQYF.